This T cell receptor beta chain was recovered during a study of CD8 T cells in Susac syndrome. Random hexamers primed reverse transcription of 0.5 to 1 ug RNA. By means of immunoSEQ multiplex PCR, TCR beta CDR3 spanning 54 Vbeta and 13 Jbeta underwent amplification. TCRdb re-derived calls from the immunoSEQ multiplex PCR reads in MiXCR, one entry per CDR3 protein. The sample has over 150,000 distinct CDR3 sequences, roughly 92% seen once. The patients serving as multiple sclerosis controls were treatment-naive. They had stable or active relapsing-remitting disease and fulfilled revised McDonald criteria. The CD8+ and CD4+ T cells were isolated magnetically using a negative isolation approach, whereas the TEMRA cells were enriched by FACS. This TCR derives from a human donor with multiple sclerosis. What was sequenced was CD4+ T cells from PBMCs.

The CDR3 sequence is CASSEEVGSYEQYF. DNA for the CDR3: TGTGCCAGCAGTGAAGAAGTTGGCTCCTACGAGCAGTACTTC. This chain links TRBV2 with TRBJ2-7; D unresolved. Germline assignment: CDR1 SNHLY and CDR2 FYNNEI. V lost 1 base and J lost 0, with 7 bases in between. The CDR3 sequence is 14 residues long.